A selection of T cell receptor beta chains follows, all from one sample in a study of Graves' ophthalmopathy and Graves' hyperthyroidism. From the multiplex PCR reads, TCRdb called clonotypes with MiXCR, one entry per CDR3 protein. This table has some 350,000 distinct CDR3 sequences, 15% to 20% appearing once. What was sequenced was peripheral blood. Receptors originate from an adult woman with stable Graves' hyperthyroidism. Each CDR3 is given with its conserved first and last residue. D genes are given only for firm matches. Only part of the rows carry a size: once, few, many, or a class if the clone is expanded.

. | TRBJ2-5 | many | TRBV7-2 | TGTGCCAGCAGCTTGTCTCGGGGACAAGAGACCCAGTACTTC | CASSLSRGQETQYF
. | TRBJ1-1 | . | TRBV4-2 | TGTGCCAGCAGCCTGAGCACTGGGAGGGCTGAGGGTGAAGCTTTCTTT | CASSLSTGRAEGEAFF
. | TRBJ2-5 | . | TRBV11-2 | TGTGCCAGCAGCTTAGTCAGGAGACGGGAGACCCAGTACTTC | CASSLVRRRETQYF
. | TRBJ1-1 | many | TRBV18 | TGTGCCAGCTCACCACCGTCAGATAAAGGAACTGAAGCTTTCTTT | CASSPPSDKGTEAFF
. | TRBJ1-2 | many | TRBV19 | TGTGCCAGTAGTATATCTACGGAGGGGTATGGCTACACCTTC | CASSISTEGYGYTF
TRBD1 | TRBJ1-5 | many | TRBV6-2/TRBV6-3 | TGTGCCAGCAGCGGGACAGGGATTCAGCCCCAGCATTTT | CASSGTGIQPQHF
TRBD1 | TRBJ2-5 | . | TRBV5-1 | TGCGCCAGCAGCCCTACTAGACTGCGACAGGGTCATTTTGAAGAGACCCAGTACTTC | CASSPTRLRQGHFEETQYF
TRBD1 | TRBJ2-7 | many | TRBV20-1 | TGCAGTGCTAGGGACCGGACAGGGATCCACGAGCAGTACTTC | CSARDRTGIHEQYF
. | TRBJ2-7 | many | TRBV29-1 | TGCAGCGCCTCCGTCGGGGTGGGCGAGCAGTACTTC | CSASVGVGEQYF
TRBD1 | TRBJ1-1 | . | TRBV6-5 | TGTGCCAGCAGTTACTCGAGGGACAGGGACACTGAAGCTTTCTTT | CASSYSRDRDTEAFF
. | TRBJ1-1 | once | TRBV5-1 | TGCGCCAGCAGCTTGGACCTACCGAGGGGTGAAGCTTTCTTT | CASSLDLPRGEAFF